This is a list of T cell receptor beta chains from one sample in a study of regulatory T cells in long-lasting Graves disease. TCRdb analysed the multiplex PCR reads with MiXCR anew, one entry per CDR3 protein. The repertoire consists of some 430,000 distinct CDR3 sequences, with 20% to 25% occurring once and the leading ten covering around 7%. The sequences come from peripheral blood mononuclear cells (PBMCs), collected when the disease was refractory, from a patient treated with antithyroid drugs. The receptors were sampled from a female donor with Graves disease. The CDR3 runs from the conserved cysteine through the conserved F or W. D genes are given only for firm matches. Clone size is stated in some rows and not others, as once, few, many or a class when expanded.

>14|TRBJ1-4|-|many|TRBV27
TGTGCCAGCAGCTGGGGACCGGGGAATGAAAAACTGTTTTTT
CASSWGPGNEKLFF
>14|TRBJ2-5|-|many|TRBV29-1
TGCAGCGTTGGGGGACTCTCAGGCCGAGAGACCCAGTACTTC
CSVGGLSGRETQYF
>14|TRBJ2-7|-|few|TRBV20-1
TGCAGTGCTAGAAAACCATCTAGCTCCTACGAGCAGTACTTC
CSARKPSSSYEQYF
>13|TRBJ2-7|-|many|TRBV3-1
TGTGCCAGCAGCCCCCGACTATCCTACGAGCAGTACTTC
CASSPRLSYEQYF
>17|TRBJ1-1|TRBD1|many|TRBV11-3
TGTGCCAGCAGCTTGGGTCCTCCGGGACAGGGACCCACTGAAGCTTTCTTT
CASSLGPPGQGPTEAFF
>15|TRBJ1-6|-|few|TRBV3-1
TGTGCCAGCAGCCAAACAGGGTACGGCAATTCACCCCTCCACTTT
CASSQTGYGNSPLHF
>15|TRBJ1-2|TRBD1|-|TRBV6-1
TGTGCCAGCAGTGACAGCAGGGGGGCCAGCTATGGCTACACCTTC
CASSDSRGASYGYTF
>16|TRBJ1-5|-|few|TRBV4-2
TGTGCCAGCAGCCAGAATCTCAGGGAATCATATCAGCCCCAGCATTTT
CASSQNLRESYQPQHF
>14|TRBJ2-7|TRBD1|many|TRBV28
TGTGCCAGCAGTGTCACAGGGGTCGGCTACGAGCAGTACTTC
CASSVTGVGYEQYF
>15|TRBJ1-1|-|-|TRBV2
TGTGCCAGCAGTGAACAGGGACGACTGGGCACTGAAGCTTTCTTT
CASSEQGRLGTEAFF
>18|TRBJ1-1|TRBD1|-|TRBV19
TGTGCCAGTAGCCCCCAAGGGACAGGTAACTGGAAGAACACTGAAGCTTTCTTT
CASSPQGTGNWKNTEAFF
>16|TRBJ2-1|-|-|TRBV7-8
TGTGCCAGCAGCTTAGTCCCCGGGGGGCGGTTAGGTGAGCAGTTCTTC
CASSLVPGGRLGEQFF
>14|TRBJ1-1|TRBD1|many|TRBV12-3/TRBV12-4
TGTGCCAGCAGTCTACAGGGGGCGGTGACTGAAGCTTTCTTT
CASSLQGAVTEAFF
>16|TRBJ1-4|-|many|TRBV14
TGTGCCAGCAGCCAAGATCCGGGGGCAAACGGGCAAAAACTGTTTTTT
CASSQDPGANGQKLFF
>12|TRBJ2-3|-|once|TRBV12-3/TRBV12-4
TGTGCCACCTCCGCTCCGACAGATACGCAGTATTTT
CATSAPTDTQYF
>15|TRBJ2-7|TRBD2|few|TRBV7-2
TGTGCCAGCAGCTTTCTAGCGGGAGGGCCGGGCGAGCAGTACTTC
CASSFLAGGPGEQYF
>13|TRBJ1-1|-|-|TRBV29-1
TGCAGCGTTCATGGGGGCTCGAACACTGAAGCTTTCTTT
CSVHGGSNTEAFF
>14|TRBJ1-1|-|few|TRBV30
TGTGCCTGGAGTGGGGGCGGTATGAACACTGAAGCTTTCTTT
CAWSGGGMNTEAFF
>14|TRBJ1-2|-|-|TRBV7-9
TGTGCCAGCAGCTTTGATGGGGCTAACTATGGCTACACCTTC
CASSFDGANYGYTF
>16|TRBJ1-5|TRBD1|-|TRBV4-1
TGCGCCAGCAGCACAGGGGCGTCTTATAGCAATCAGCCCCAGCATTTT
CASSTGASYSNQPQHF
>13|TRBJ1-2|-|many|TRBV28
TGTGCCAGCAGCTTAGGTCACAACTATGGCTACACCTTC
CASSLGHNYGYTF
>18|TRBJ2-7|TRBD2|-|TRBV4-3
TGCGCCAGCAGCCAATTAGTAAACGGGCTAGCGGGATCCTACGAGCAGTACTTC
CASSQLVNGLAGSYEQYF